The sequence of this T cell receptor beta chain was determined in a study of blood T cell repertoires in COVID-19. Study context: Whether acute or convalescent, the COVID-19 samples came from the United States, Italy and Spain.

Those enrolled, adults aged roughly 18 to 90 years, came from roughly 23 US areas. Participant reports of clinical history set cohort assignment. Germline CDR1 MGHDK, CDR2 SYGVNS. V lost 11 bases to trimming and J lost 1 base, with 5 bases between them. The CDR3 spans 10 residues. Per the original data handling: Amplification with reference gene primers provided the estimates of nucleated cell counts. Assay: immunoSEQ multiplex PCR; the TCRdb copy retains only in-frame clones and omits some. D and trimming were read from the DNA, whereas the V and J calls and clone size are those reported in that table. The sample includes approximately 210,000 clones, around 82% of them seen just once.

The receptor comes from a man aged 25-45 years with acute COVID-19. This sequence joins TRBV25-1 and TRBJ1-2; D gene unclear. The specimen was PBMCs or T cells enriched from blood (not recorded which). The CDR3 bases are TGTGCCGAGGATAACTATGGCTACACCTTC. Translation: CAEDNYGYTF.